This TCR beta chain is from a study of T cells in Graves' hyperthyroidism and ophthalmopathy (dated by TCRdb to about 2019). For context, the study as a whole: Peripheral blood was sampled at the time of initial diagnosis, prior to any treatment. A discovery cohort of about a hundred patients, 43 with Graves' ophthalmopathy and approximately 57 with stable Graves' hyperthyroidism, was used to find distinguishing TCR V-J signatures. Whether ophthalmopathy could be predicted prospectively was tested in an independent validation cohort made up of under 20 hyperthyroidism patients plus 17 patients who later progressed to ophthalmopathy. The roughly 90 discovery patients were divided at random into training and test sets in a 7:3 ratio. The study also compared thyroid tissue and blood T-cell repertoires from five or six Graves' hyperthyroidism patients. After blood sampling, hyperthyroidism patients were treated with methimazole at a starting dose of 30 mg daily, and ophthalmopathy patients were treated with high-dose intravenous methylprednisolone. The paper describes TCR Vbeta CDR3 sequencing of roughly 130 peripheral blood samples, made up of 43 ophthalmopathy patients, some 80 hyperthyroidism patients and 17 progressor patients.

To note about this clonotype: The specificity of this receptor is unknown. Base qualities are missing; no much larger clone stands one base away.

The TCR beta CDR3 regions were amplified from the RNA transcripts. A first-round RT-PCR of the TCR CDR3 used the HTBI primer set with the Qiagen OneStep RT-PCR kit. The libraries were constructed in a second round of multiplex PCR and then size-selected and purified. Paired-end sequencing of the libraries was performed with 100 bp reads on an Illumina HiSeq2000. The published analysis was carried out like this. Raw data were processed with SOAPnuke, discarding reads with adapters, uncalled bases, mean Phred below 15, or no exact constant-primer or identifier match. COPE v1.2.5 was used to merge high-quality paired reads, and clonotypes were defined as unique nucleotide sequences. MiTCR v1.1 was used to align the clonotypes against IMGT TRBV, TRBD and TRBJ reference segments. Only V-J combinations with frequency above 0.0001, covering about 99% of repertoires, were analysed. A TCS score was defined as the ratio between F50 (clonal expansion) and ExV (chaos), using BLOSUM62-based TCRdist between CDR3 peptides within each V-J. Welch's t-statistics and random forest reduced 500 to 650 V-J features to about 13, which were used in a naive Bayes classifier (R e1071). TCRdb cleaned the public reads at Q25 with fastp, built clones with MiXCR and kept in-frame beta chains. Each entry merges the rows of one CDR3 protein and shows their most common DNA and genes. The V and J calls reflect TCRdb's pipeline rather than the authors' work. The sample table lists approximately 420,000 distinct CDR3 sequences, just under 15% of them with a count of one. Clones ranked in the top ten supply 32% of the sample.

A patient counted as having stable Graves' hyperthyroidism if no progression to ophthalmopathy occurred over 18 months of follow-up. Hyperthyroidism patients were newly diagnosed, had a disease duration of under 2 months, and were aged 18 to 65 years. Patients with uncontrolled infections, other autoimmune diseases, pregnancy or lactation were excluded. Diagnoses were based on clinical symptoms, serum thyroxine and TRAb, thyroid ultrasound and orbital computed tomography. Ficoll-Paque density gradient centrifugation was used to isolate PBMCs from under 11 ml of fresh peripheral blood. Total RNA was extracted with Trizol reagent, and quality was checked on an Agilent 2100 Bioanalyzer. Overall study outcomes, separate from this receptor: Most expanded thyroid clonotypes (frequency above 0.001) were also found in blood, which suggests that blood repertoires may mirror thyroid immune responses. Ophthalmopathy was separated from stable hyperthyroidism by a 13 V-J signature model, with over 85% sensitivity and roughly 81% specificity obtained in cross-validation and 80%/75% obtained in testing. Sample size was not statistically predetermined, and blinding of investigators to group allocation was not performed. In validation, the model predicted progression to ophthalmopathy a median of roughly six months before onset, with 65% to 71% sensitivity and roughly 77% specificity.

The CDR3 runs 15 amino acids, cysteine and phenylalanine included. Kept here is only the CDR3 DNA, which spans 45 bases and is read in frame from base 1. V drops 1 base and J drops 1 base, leaving 7 bases in between. Reading the germline V gene (reference sequence) gives CDR1 WNHNN and CDR2 SYGVQD. This receptor was identified in a woman aged 30 to 39 with Graves' hyperthyroidism. Rearrangement joined TRBV10-1 to TRBJ2-2; a confident D gene designation cannot be given. The sample comprised blood. For the CDR3, the sequence is CASSEYGKNTGELFF. The bases read TGCGCCAGCAGTGAGTACGGAAAGAACACCGGGGAGCTGTTTTTT.